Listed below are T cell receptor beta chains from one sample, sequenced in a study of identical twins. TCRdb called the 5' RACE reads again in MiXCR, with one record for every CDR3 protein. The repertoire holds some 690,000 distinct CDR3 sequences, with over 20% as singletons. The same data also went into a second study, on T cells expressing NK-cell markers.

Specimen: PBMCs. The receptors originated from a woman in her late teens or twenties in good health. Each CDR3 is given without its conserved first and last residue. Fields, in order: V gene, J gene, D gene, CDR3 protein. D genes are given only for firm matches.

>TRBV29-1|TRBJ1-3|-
SVRSDGNTIY
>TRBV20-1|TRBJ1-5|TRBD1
SASPTGISNQPQH
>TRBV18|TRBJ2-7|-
ASSPGRTDYEQY
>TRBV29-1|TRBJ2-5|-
SVEGGTLDQETQY
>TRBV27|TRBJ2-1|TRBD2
ASSLAGRLSYNEQF
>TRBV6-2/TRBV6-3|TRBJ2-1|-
ASSPHFNRGHNEQF
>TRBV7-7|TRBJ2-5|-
ASSAEPGPTIYQY
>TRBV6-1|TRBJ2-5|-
ASRGAPAETQY
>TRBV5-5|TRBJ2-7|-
ASSLVPISYEQY
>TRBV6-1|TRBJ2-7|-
ASSKGGGSSYEQY
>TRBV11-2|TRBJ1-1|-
ASSLAPGYTEAF
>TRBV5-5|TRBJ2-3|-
ASTLGRLDTDTQY
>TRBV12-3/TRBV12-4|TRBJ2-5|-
ASSPRTEETQY
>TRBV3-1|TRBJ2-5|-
ASSQALASETQY
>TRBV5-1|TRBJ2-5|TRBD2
ASFNPGGGEQETQY
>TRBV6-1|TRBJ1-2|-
ASSPDGANYGYT
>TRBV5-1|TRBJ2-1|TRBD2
ASSLVPSGTDEQF
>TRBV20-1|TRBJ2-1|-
SAQRLPRDEQF
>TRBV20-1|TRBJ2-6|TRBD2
SAPLAGISGANVLT
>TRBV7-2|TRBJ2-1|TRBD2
ASSMTSGSYNEQF
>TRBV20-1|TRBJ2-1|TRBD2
SAPGTTPDYNEQF
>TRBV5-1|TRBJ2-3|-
ASSLGQNTDTQY
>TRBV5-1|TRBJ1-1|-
ASSVGSTEAF
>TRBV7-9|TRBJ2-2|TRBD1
ASSLSVTGDTGELF
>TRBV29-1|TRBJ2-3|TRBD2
SVSGLAGPTDTQY
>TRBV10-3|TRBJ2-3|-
AIQDSYTQY
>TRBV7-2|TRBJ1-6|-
ASSSGVTANSPLH
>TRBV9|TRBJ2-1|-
ASSVDGRTRSYNEQF
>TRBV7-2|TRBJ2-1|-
ASSFAENNEQF
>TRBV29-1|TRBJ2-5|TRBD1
SVPGQLQETQY
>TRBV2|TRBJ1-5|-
ASSDWAGAQPQH
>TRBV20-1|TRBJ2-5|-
SASVGVEETQY
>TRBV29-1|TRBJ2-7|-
SVVRAETLSYEQY
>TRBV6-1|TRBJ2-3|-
ASRLRQAATDTQY
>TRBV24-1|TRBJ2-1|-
ATSDPGGAGNEQF
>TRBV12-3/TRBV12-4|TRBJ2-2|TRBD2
ASSLAWGGSTTGELF
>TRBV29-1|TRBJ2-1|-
SVHASSYNEQF
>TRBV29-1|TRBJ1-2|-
SAGPGRVGGYT
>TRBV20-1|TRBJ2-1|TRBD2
SASDPSGGDNEQF
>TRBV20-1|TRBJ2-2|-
SALPGTRANTGELF